Following are 7 T cell receptor beta chains from one sample sequenced in a study of beta chain features in type 1 diabetes. Expressed TCRB transcripts got sequenced, as all isolated RNA was reverse transcribed. Clones were sequenced by immunoSEQ multiplex PCR, and TCRdb holds only the in-frame ones, with some missing. The table lists approximately 84,000 clones, around a third of them singletons. The source material was stem cell memory CD4+ T cells from blood. The receptors stem from a young woman in good health.

The chain uses TRBV19 and TRBJ1-5; 7 nucleotides line up with TRBD1. The germline CDR1 and CDR2 sequences are LNHDA and SQIVND (reference sequence). V was pared by 4 bases and J by 2 bases, with 11 bases of the junction left unmatched. The CDR3 consists of 17 residues. In nucleotides, the CDR3 is TGTGCCAGTAGTACACGACAGGGTGCAGATGGCAATCAGCCCCAGCATTTT. Its protein product is CASSTRQGADGNQPQHF.

The V gene is TRBV7-2, the J gene TRBJ1-3, with a possible D match to TRBD1 (5 bases). Germline loops: CDR1 SGHTA, CDR2 FQGNSA. V was shortened by 5 bases and J by 1 base, with 18 bases between the two germline ends. The CDR3 length is 17 residues. The CDR3 spells CASSTGGIRGSGNTIYF. Here the CDR3 DNA reads TGTGCCAGCAGCACCGGGGGAATTCGAGGTTCTGGAAACACCATATATTTT.

CDR3 DNA sequence: TGTGCCAGCAGCTTAGTATCCGGGGCCAACGTCCTGACTTTC. Translation: CASSLVSGANVLTF. The V and J genes are TRBV11-3 and TRBJ2-6; D is ambiguous. The ends were cut back, 1 base at V and 4 bases at J, with 5 bases in the middle. The CDR3 is 14 amino acids. In germline, CDR1 is SGHNT, CDR2 YENEEA.

The chain joins TRBV4-3 to TRBJ1-2; TRBD1 aligns across 7 bases. CDR1 is LGHNA, CDR2 YSLEER, per germline. This CDR3 comprises 16 residues. The trim removed 0 bases at V and 4 bases at J, leaving 8 bases unmatched. The CDR3, as DNA: TGCGCCAGCAGCCAAGAGATTGACAGGGCCGGCTATGGCTACACCTTC. This encodes CASSQEIDRAGYGYTF.

The rearrangement joins TRBV7-8 to TRBJ2-7; possible D gene TRBD1, 5 bases. Germline CDR1 reads SGHVS; CDR2 reads FQNEAQ. V lost 1 base, J lost 6 bases, and 16 bases lay in between. CDR3 size: 15 residues. The CDR3 DNA follows: TGTGCCAGCAGCTTAGGACAGCTGAGGCCCGCCGAGCAGTACTTC. Its protein is CASSLGQLRPAEQYF.

The chain joins TRBV9 to TRBJ1-1, with TRBD1 matching 10 bases. Germline CDR1 reads SGDLS; CDR2 reads YYNGEE. The CDR3 loop spans 15 amino acids. J gave up 5 bases and V 3 bases, and 7 bases lay outside the gene matches. CDR3 sequence reads: CASSASGQGRTEAFF. CDR3 nucleotides: TGTGCCAGCAGCGCCTCGGGACAGGGGAGGACTGAAGCTTTCTTT.

This clone was seen once. This sequence joins TRBV5-1 and TRBJ2-5; no firm D call. The CDR3 covers 14 residues. Germline CDR1 reads SGHRS; CDR2 reads YFSETQ. The V gene lost 0 bases and the J gene lost 3 bases, with 9 bases spanning the gap. The chain's CDR3 is CASSLGRAKETQYF. The CDR3 DNA reads as TGCGCCAGCAGCTTGGGGAGAGCTAAAGAGACCCAGTACTTC.